One and the same sample provided the 14 T cell receptor beta chains below, sequenced in a study of cytomegalovirus exposure and HLA in healthy donors. Primers included in the PCR were 60 Vbeta and 13 Jbeta primers. This table comes from immunoSEQ multiplex PCR, and its TCRdb copy is limited to in-frame clones, with some not included. Of roughly 190,000 clones listed, 79% are singletons. Input material: PBMCs. These receptors originate from a woman aged 18-35 years in good health and CMV-seronegative.

This clone was seen more than once but under ten times. The conserved final phenylalanine or tryptophan is absent from the CDR3, which likely points to a read error. V and J are TRBV13 and TRBJ1-2, with D possibly matching TRBD1 (5 bases). With 3 bases removed from V and 1 base from J, the gap between germline ends came to 12 bases. CDR3 length equals 15 residues. The germline gives CDR1 PRHDT, CDR2 FYEKMQ (reference sequence). The CDR3 bases are TGTGCCAGCAGCTTGTTGACAGCACTTAACTATGGCTACACCCTC. Translating gives CASSLLTALNYGYTL.

The chain has TRBV7-9 and TRBJ1-1, with D tentatively TRBD1 (6 bases). The V gene lost 4 bases and the J gene lost 5 bases, with 20 bases spanning the gap. This CDR3 spans 16 amino acids. From germline, CDR1 is SEHNR and CDR2 FQNEAQ (reference sequence). DNA for the CDR3: TGTGCCAGCAGCTACTGGGGGGGACAAGGGGAGACTGAAGCTTTCTTT. It encodes CASSYWGGQGETEAFF.

The rearrangement joins TRBV30 to TRBJ1-2, with D possibly matching TRBD1 (5 bases). Trimming stripped 5 bases from V and 8 bases from J, with 18 bases between. This CDR3 has 13 residues. Germline lookup yields CDR1 GTSNPN and CDR2 SVGIG (reference sequence). The CDR3 here is CAWGSGVSIGYTF. Here the CDR3 DNA reads TGTGCCTGGGGCTCGGGGGTATCGATCGGCTACACCTTC.

The chain recombines TRBV7-3 with TRBJ2-1; D is perhaps TRBD2 (6 bases). The germline V gene encodes CDR1 SGHTA and CDR2 FQGTGA. CDR3 size: 17 residues. V lost 5 bases and J lost 2, with 19 bases in between. The CDR3 sequence is CASSHTESGFAYNEQFF. The DNA of the CDR3 is TGTGCCAGCAGCCACACTGAGAGCGGGTTTGCCTACAATGAGCAGTTCTTC.

The chain joins TRBV11-2 to TRBJ2-1; 8 bases line up with TRBD2. The CDR3 has 15 amino acids. Germline lookup yields CDR1 SGHAT and CDR2 FQNNGV. Trimming took 6 bases from V and 7 from J; bases not matched to a gene: 11. As DNA, the CDR3 is TGTGCCAGCAGACTAGCGGAACGGACGGGGAATGAGCAGTTCTTC. Translation: CASRLAERTGNEQFF.

The chain links TRBV28 to TRBJ2-7; 16 bases are a match to TRBD2. CDR3 size: 19 residues. Germline V lookup: CDR1 MDHEN, CDR2 SYDVKM. The J segment lost 7 bases and the V segment lost 3 bases, leaving 15 bases of the junction unmatched. The CDR3 sequence is CASSLGSGLAGGAAGEQYF. CDR3 in DNA: TGTGCCAGCAGTTTGGGCTCGGGACTAGCGGGAGGGGCAGCGGGGGAGCAGTACTTC.

The genes are TRBV30 and TRBJ1-6; D unresolved. CDR3 length: 15 amino acids. Germline values: CDR1 GTSNPN, CDR2 SVGIG (reference sequence). V lost 5 bases to trimming and J lost 0 bases, with 11 bases between them. CDR3 bases: TGTGCCTGGGGGAGTAGGGTCTCCTATAATTCACCCCTCCACTTT. It specifies CAWGSRVSYNSPLHF.

This clone was seen more than once but under ten times. V and J are TRBV29-1 and TRBJ2-5; 7 positions match TRBD1. The J call is in doubt because the DNA end fits TRBJ2-7 better. The length of the CDR3 is 14 residues. Germline lookup yields CDR1 SQVTM and CDR2 ANQGSEA. The CDR3 DNA is TGCAGCGTTGATTCAGGGACAGACCCCTACGAGCAGTACTTC. It specifies CSVDSGTDPYEQYF.

The CDR3 DNA is TGTGCCATCAGTGTAAACACAGGGGGCACTGAAGCTTTCTTT. Translation: CAISVNTGGTEAFF. V gene TRBV10-3 combines with J gene TRBJ1-1; TRBD1 matches 8 bases. Trimming took 4 bases from V and 4 from J; bases not matched to a gene: 5. The germline V gene encodes CDR1 ENHRY and CDR2 SYGVKD. CDR3 size: 14 residues.

Notes on this clone: An end of the junction differs from the germline gene, which may be a read error. The chain couples TRBV7-9 to TRBJ1-1, with 8 bases lining up with TRBD1. Germline CDR1 SEHNR, CDR2 FQNEAQ (reference sequence). There are 16 residues in the CDR3. The DNA of the CDR3 is TGTTCCAGCAGCTTAGCGCGGCAGGGGGCGGACCTAGGAGCTTTCTTT. Amino acid sequence: CSSSLARQGADLGAFF. Combining the CDR3 with reference TRBV7-9 and TRBJ1-1 gives the whole variable domain DTGVSQNPRHKITKRGQNVTFRCDPISEHNRLYWYRQTLGQGPEFLTYFQNEAQLEKSRLLSDRFSAERPKGSFSTLEIQRTEQGDSAMYLCSSSLARQGADLGAFFGQGTRLTVV.

The chain carries TRBV5-1 and TRBJ2-7, with D possibly TRBD1 on 6 matching bases. Germline CDR1 reads SGHRS; CDR2 reads YFSETQ. The V end lost 0 bases, the J end lost 6 bases, and 16 bases lay between the germline ends. The CDR3 sequence is 15 residues long. The chain's CDR3 is CASSLVVGQGTEQYF. In nucleotides, the CDR3 is TGCGCCAGCAGCTTGGTGGTGGGACAAGGGACCGAGCAGTACTTC. The entire variable domain, with the rest obtained from reference TRBV5-1 and TRBJ2-7, is as follows: KAGVTQTPRYLIKTRGQQVTLSCSPISGHRSVSWYQQTPGQGLQFLFEYFSETQRNKGNFPGRFSGRQFSNSRSEMNVSTLELGDSALYLCASSLVVGQGTEQYFGPGTRLTVT.

CDR3 nucleotides: TGTGCCAGCAGCCGTATGGGGCTGGATGGCTACACCTTC. Translated, it gives CASSRMGLDGYTF. V gene TRBV7-2 combines with J gene TRBJ1-2, with TRBD1 as a possible D gene (5 bases). Germline CDR1 is SGHTA and CDR2 is FQGNSA. The germline V and J ends were trimmed by 5 bases and 6 bases, with 13 bases remaining between them. This CDR3 comprises 13 residues.

Only one count was recorded for this clone. The rearrangement joins TRBV4-2 to TRBJ2-1; 7 bases agree with TRBD2. Trimming took 1 base from V and 3 from J; bases not matched to a gene: 3. Germline CDR1 and CDR2: LGHNA and YNFKEQ. This CDR3 has 15 amino acids. The CDR3 protein is CASSQVAGDYNEQFF. The CDR3 nucleotides read TGTGCCAGCAGCCAAGTGGCGGGAGACTACAATGAGCAGTTCTTC.

In its sample, this clone was seen a few times. The genes are TRBV6-5 and TRBJ2-7; D is possibly TRBD2 (6 bases). V was shortened by 4 bases and J by 0 bases, with 16 bases between the two germline ends. The germline V gene has CDR1 MNHEY and CDR2 SVGAGI. This CDR3 comprises 16 residues. The CDR3 nucleotides are TGTGCCAGCAGTTCAAACCCCGGGGGTACCTCCTACGAGCAGTACTTC. Protein product: CASSSNPGGTSYEQYF.